A selection of T cell receptor beta chains follows, all from one sample in a study of blood T cell repertoires in COVID-19. Only in-frame clones appear in the TCRdb table, and some are missing; sequencing was by immunoSEQ multiplex PCR. The profile covers 200,000 to 250,000 clones, with around 83% appearing a single time and about 0.93% taken by the ten largest. The sample comprised peripheral blood. These receptors were collected from a man aged 35 to 55 with acute or convalescent COVID-19. The CDR3 runs from the conserved cysteine through the conserved F or W. A D gene is named only where the DNA matches it firmly. Clone size is shown for a subset of rows, as once, few, many or a class of expanded clone.

>TRBJ1-1|-|14|TRBV18|-
TGTGCCAGCTCAATCGGACAGATGAACACTGAAGCTTTCTTT
CASSIGQMNTEAFF
>TRBJ1-3|-|16|TRBV12-5|-
TGTGCTAGTGGTTTGATAACCACCTACTCTGGAAACACCATATATTTT
CASGLITTYSGNTIYF
>TRBJ1-5|-|15|TRBV10-3|TRBD1
TGTGCCATCAGTCCTGGGACAGGGACCCATCAGCCCCAGCATTTT
CAISPGTGTHQPQHF
>TRBJ1-2|-|13|TRBV7-9|-
TGTGCCAGCAGCTTAGAGGCAGGTGGGGGCTACACCTTC
CASSLEAGGGYTF
>TRBJ2-3|-|16|TRBV14|-
TGTGCCAGCAGCCGCAATCCCGGACAGACCACAGATACGCAGTATTTT
CASSRNPGQTTDTQYF
>TRBJ1-5|-|13|TRBV7-9|-
TGTGCCAGCAGCTTAACCGGTCTGCCAACCCAGCATTTT
CASSLTGLPTQHF
>TRBJ1-2|-|13|TRBV13|-
TGTGCCAGCAGCGTCAGGGTACACTATGGCTACACCTTC
CASSVRVHYGYTF
>TRBJ2-1|-|17|TRBV5-4|TRBD2
TGTGCCAGCCACGCCGGGCGGGGGGCCCCACTTAACAATGAGCAGTTCTTC
CASHAGRGAPLNNEQFF
>TRBJ1-1|-|12|TRBV6-6|-
TGTGCCAGCAGTTCCGAGTTCACTGAAGCTTTCTTT
CASSSEFTEAFF
>TRBJ1-2|-|13|TRBV28|-
TGTGCCAGCAGTACCATCGATGACAGTATTTACACCTTC
CASSTIDDSIYTF
>TRBJ1-3|few|16|TRBV2|TRBD1
TGTGCCAGCAGTGAAAGGTGGACAGGGTCTGGAAACACCATATATTTT
CASSERWTGSGNTIYF
>TRBJ1-1|-|15|TRBV6-5|TRBD1
TGTGCCAGCAGGCGGACAGGGGGGGTGAACACTGAAGCTTTCTTT
CASRRTGGVNTEAFF
>TRBJ2-1|-|15|TRBV15|TRBD2
TGTGCCACCAGCAGGACTAGCGGGGGACACAATGAGCAGTTCTTC
CATSRTSGGHNEQFF
>TRBJ2-1|-|19|TRBV13|-
TGTGCCAGCAGTCCCCTCCTGGATATCGCGGGACGGTTATACAATGAGCAGTTCTTC
CASSPLLDIAGRLYNEQFF
>TRBJ1-5|-|14|TRBV24-1|TRBD1
TGTGCCACCAGTGCCTCGACAGGGGGCCAGCCCCAGCATTTT
CATSASTGGQPQHF
>TRBJ1-3|once|15|TRBV24-1|-
TGTGCCACCAGTGACGGCAGGGCCACGGGAAACACCATATATTTT
CATSDGRATGNTIYF
>TRBJ2-7|few|13|TRBV7-9|-
TGTGCCAGCAGCCTAACCGACACCTACGAGCAGTACTTC
CASSLTDTYEQYF
>TRBJ2-1|-|17|TRBV19|TRBD2
TGTGCCAGTAGTATAGATCACACTAGCGGGGGGTACAATGAGCAGTTCTTC
CASSIDHTSGGYNEQFF
>TRBJ2-1|-|15|TRBV27|-
TGTGCCAGCATCATGAGGGGAGGATCCTACAATGAGCAGTTCTTC
CASIMRGGSYNEQFF
>TRBJ2-7|-|15|TRBV2|TRBD2
TGTGCCAGCATGCCCCTTCCGGGGGGGTTCTACGAGCAGTACTTC
CASMPLPGGFYEQYF
>TRBJ2-3|-|15|TRBV18|TRBD1
TGTGCCAGCTCTTCCGGACAGGGGTGGCTCTATACGCAGTATTTT
CASSSGQGWLYTQYF
>TRBJ1-5|-|14|TRBV28|-
TGTGCCAGCAGTTTTCGTAATAGCAATCAGCCCCAGCATTTT
CASSFRNSNQPQHF
>TRBJ2-7|-|14|TRBV5-6|TRBD1
TGTGCCAGCAGATCCGGGACAGGTATCCACGAGCAGTACTTC
CASRSGTGIHEQYF
>TRBJ1-1|few|13|TRBV6-5|TRBD1
TGTGCCAGCAGCTCAGGGGGCAGGACTGAAGCTTTCTTT
CASSSGGRTEAFF
>TRBJ1-1|-|13|TRBV7-9|-
TGTGCCAGCAGCATTAGGGAGGACACTGAAGCTTTCTTT
CASSIREDTEAFF
>TRBJ2-7|-|12|TRBV2|-
TGTGCCAGCAGACAGGGCTCCTACGAGCAGTACTTC
CASRQGSYEQYF
>TRBJ1-4|-|12|TRBV11-1|-
TGTGCCAGCAGCTCCAGGGGTGAAAAACTGTTTTTT
CASSSRGEKLFF
>TRBJ2-7|-|16|TRBV28|TRBD1
TGTGCCAGCAGTTTACTCGGGGGACAGGCTACCTACGAGCAGTACTTC
CASSLLGGQATYEQYF
>TRBJ1-2|once|14|TRBV3-1/TRBV3-2|-
TGTGCCAGCAGCCAAAGGAATCTCCAGGATGGCTACACCTTC
CASSQRNLQDGYTF
>TRBJ1-3|-|14|TRBV6-5|TRBD1
TGTGCCAGCAGCATCCAGGGGGGAGGAAACACCATATATTTT
CASSIQGGGNTIYF
>TRBJ2-2|-|15|TRBV5-1|TRBD1
TGCGCCAGCAGCTTGGGGGACAGGGCGGCCGGGGAGCTGTTTTTT
CASSLGDRAAGELFF
>TRBJ1-1|-|15|TRBV5-5|TRBD1
TGTGCCAGCAGCTTATTTGCGACAGGGGGCACTGAAGCTTTCTTT
CASSLFATGGTEAFF
>TRBJ1-5|-|16|TRBV7-8|-
TGTGCCAGCAGCCCGGGGGGGGGCGGAGGCAATCAGCCCCAGCATTTT
CASSPGGGGGNQPQHF
>TRBJ2-2|-|14|TRBV4-3|-
TGCGCCAGCAGCCAAGCGTTAAGGGGGGGGGAGCTGTTTTTT
CASSQALRGGELFF
>TRBJ1-1|-|15|TRBV3-1/TRBV3-2|-
TGTGCCAGCAGCCAAGGGGGAGGCGAGAACACTGAAGCTTTCTTT
CASSQGGGENTEAFF
>TRBJ2-1|-|16|TRBV29-1|TRBD2
TGCAGCGCGACCGGGACTAGCGGGGGACCCTACAATGAGCAGTTCTTC
CSATGTSGGPYNEQFF
>TRBJ1-4|-|15|TRBV6-1|TRBD1
TGTGCCAGCAGTGACCGGACAGGGCAAGATGAAAAACTGTTTTTT
CASSDRTGQDEKLFF
>TRBJ1-6|-|15|TRBV2|-
TGTGCCAGCAGTGAGTCCGGGGAGCCGTATTCACCCCTCCACTTT
CASSESGEPYSPLHF
>TRBJ1-2|-|19|TRBV21-1|-
TGTGCCAGCAGCAAAGCGCAGGGACAGGGGGTAAATCGTCCCTATGGCTACACCTTC
CASSKAQGQGVNRPYGYTF
>TRBJ2-7|-|14|TRBV30|-
TGTGCCTTACAACGACGGGGTCAGCTCTACGAGCAGTACTTC
CALQRRGQLYEQYF
>TRBJ1-2|-|13|TRBV9|-
TGTGCCAGCAGCTCCCGGTTGGGAGGGCGGCTCACCTTC
CASSSRLGGRLTF
>TRBJ1-1|-|13|TRBV3-1/TRBV3-2|-
TGTGCCAGCAGCCTCCCCAAGAACACTGAAGCTTTCTTT
CASSLPKNTEAFF
>TRBJ1-6|-|14|TRBV27|-
TGTGCCAGCAGTTTCAGGCGCAATAATTCACCCCTCCACTTT
CASSFRRNNSPLHF
>TRBJ1-2|-|14|TRBV28|-
TGTGCCAGCAGTCTAGGGGGGGTTAACTATGGCTACACCTTC
CASSLGGVNYGYTF
>TRBJ1-4|few|15|TRBV27|TRBD1
TGTGCCAGCAGTTCCAGACAGGGTACTAATGAAAAACTGTTTTTT
CASSSRQGTNEKLFF
>TRBJ2-7|-|16|TRBV9|-
TGTGCCAGCAGCGAGGGCTTGGGGGGGCGAGCCTACGAGCAGTACTTC
CASSEGLGGRAYEQYF
>TRBJ1-6|once|21|TRBV5-1|-
TGCGCCAGCAGCCCAAACGTTATTCGGTCAGGCACCAGCTCCTATAATTCACCCCTCCACTTT
CASSPNVIRSGTSSYNSPLHF
>TRBJ1-1|once|14|TRBV5-1|TRBD1
TGCGCCAGCAGCCGACAGGGGCAGAACACTGAAGCTTTCTTT
CASSRQGQNTEAFF